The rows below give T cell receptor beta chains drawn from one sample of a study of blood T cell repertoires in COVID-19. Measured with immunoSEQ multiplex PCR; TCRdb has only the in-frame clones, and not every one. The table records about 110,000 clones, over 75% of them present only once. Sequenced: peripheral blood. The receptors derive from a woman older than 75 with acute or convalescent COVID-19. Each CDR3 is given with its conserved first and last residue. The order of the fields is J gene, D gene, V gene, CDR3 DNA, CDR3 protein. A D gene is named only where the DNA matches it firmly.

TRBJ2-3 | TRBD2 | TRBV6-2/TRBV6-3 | TGTGCCAGCAGTTACGCAGCGGGGGATGTAGCAGATACGCAGTATTTT | CASSYAAGDVADTQYF
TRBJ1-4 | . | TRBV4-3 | TGCGCCAGCAGCCAAGATCTCCCTGGGCTCGGCTCTAATGAAAAACTGTTTTTT | CASSQDLPGLGSNEKLFF
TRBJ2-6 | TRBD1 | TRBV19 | TGTGCCAGTAGTCGTCAGACAGGGCTCTCTGGGGCCAACGTCCTGACTTTC | CASSRQTGLSGANVLTF
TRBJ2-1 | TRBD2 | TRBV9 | TGTGCCAGCAGCGTAGTATATGGGACTAGCGGGTACAATGAGCAGTTCTTC | CASSVVYGTSGYNEQFF
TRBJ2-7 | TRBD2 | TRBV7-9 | TGTGCCAGCAGCCGGGGACTAGCGGCCGAGCAGTACTTC | CASSRGLAAEQYF
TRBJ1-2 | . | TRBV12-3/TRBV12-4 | TGTGCCAGCAGTTCCCTGAGGTCGGGAGGCTACACCTTC | CASSSLRSGGYTF
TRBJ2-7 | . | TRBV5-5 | TGTGCCAGCAGCTTGGTTCCGGGGGACCGCTACGAGCAGTACTTC | CASSLVPGDRYEQYF
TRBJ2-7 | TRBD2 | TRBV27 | TGTGCCAGCAGTTTATCCCTAGCGGGGGCATCCTACGAGCAGTACTTC | CASSLSLAGASYEQYF
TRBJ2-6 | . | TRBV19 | TGTGCCAGTAGTATTCCCCCGACTCGATTCTCTGGGGCCAACGTCCTGACTTTC | CASSIPPTRFSGANVLTF
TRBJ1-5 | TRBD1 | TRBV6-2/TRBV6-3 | TGTGCCAGCAGTACACCTAAGGGGGCTATTCAGCCCCAGCATTTT | CASSTPKGAIQPQHF
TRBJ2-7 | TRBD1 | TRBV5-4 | TGTGCCAGCAGCTTACCCGGGACAGGGTCCTACGAGCAGTACTTC | CASSLPGTGSYEQYF
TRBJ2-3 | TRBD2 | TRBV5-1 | TGCGCCAGCAGCCTTGGACTAGTGGCAGATACGCAGTATTTT | CASSLGLVADTQYF
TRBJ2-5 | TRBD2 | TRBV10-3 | TGTGCCATCAGTGAGGAAACAGCGGGGGCGGGGGAGACCCAGTACTTC | CAISEETAGAGETQYF
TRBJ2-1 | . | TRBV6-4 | TGTGCCAGCAGCCAGGGACTCCCCGCGGATGAGCAGTTCTTC | CASSQGLPADEQFF
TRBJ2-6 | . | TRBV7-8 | TGTGCCAGCAGCCCTAGCTCTGGGGCCAACGTCCTGACTTTC | CASSPSSGANVLTF